Each of the 27 T cell receptor beta chains below was sequenced from the same sample in a study of blood T cell repertoires in COVID-19. The method was immunoSEQ multiplex PCR; TCRdb's version includes in-frame clones alone and lacks a portion of them. The sample lists a few hundred thousand clones, approximately 84% seen once, with roughly 0.94% in the top ten. Material for sequencing was PBMCs or T cells enriched from blood (not recorded which). The receptors were sampled from a woman in her twenties or thirties who had recovered from COVID-19.

The rearrangement joins TRBV28 to TRBJ2-7; 7 bases are a match to TRBD1. Germline V gene data show CDR1 as MDHEN and CDR2 as SYDVKM. The trim removed 6 bases at V and 0 bases at J, leaving 8 bases unmatched. This CDR3 spans 15 amino acids. For the CDR3, the DNA is TGTGCCAGCAGAGCGGACAGGTTCAGCTCCTACGAGCAGTACTTC. It codes for CASRADRFSSYEQYF.

The chain combines TRBV20-1 with TRBJ1-5, with 10 positions matching TRBD1. CDR3 size: 16 residues. The J segment lost 3 bases and the V segment lost 3 bases, leaving 8 bases of the junction unmatched. CDR1 DFQATT and CDR2 SNEGSKA come from the germline V gene (reference sequence). Here the CDR3 DNA reads TGCAGTGCTAGTAAAAGGACAGGGGGATACAATCAGCCCCAGCATTTT. It is translated as CSASKRTGGYNQPQHF.

The chain employs TRBV19 and TRBJ1-1; tentative D call: TRBD1 (6 bases). The CDR3 runs to 17 residues. Germline V gene sequence: CDR1 LNHDA, CDR2 SQIVND (reference sequence). V lost 1 base to trimming and J lost 1 base, with 16 bases between them. CDR3 loop: CASSIVGQGLKNTEAFF. For the CDR3, the DNA is TGTGCCAGTAGTATAGTGGGTCAGGGGTTGAAGAACACTGAAGCTTTCTTT.

The J gene is TRBJ1-5, the V gene TRBV19, with TRBD1 identical over 7 bases. CDR1 is LNHDA, CDR2 SQIVND, per germline (reference sequence). After removal of 5 bases from V and 6 bases from J, the junction contained 7 bases not matched to a gene. The CDR3 covers 14 residues. The CDR3 sequence is CASSSLGGGQPQHF. CDR3 bases: TGTGCCAGTAGTTCCTTAGGGGGCGGTCAGCCCCAGCATTTT.

The rearrangement uses TRBV9 and TRBJ1-4, with D maybe TRBD1 (6 bases). The CDR3 has 16 residues. The ends were cut back, 0 bases at V and 7 bases at J, with 16 bases in the middle. Germline CDR1 is SGDLS and CDR2 is YYNGEE. The CDR3 protein is CASSVAPGVRVEKLFF. The CDR3 DNA reads as TGTGCCAGCAGCGTAGCACCAGGGGTTAGGGTTGAAAAACTGTTTTTT.

The chain has TRBV15 and TRBJ1-5, with D tentatively TRBD1 (5 bases). Germline CDR1 LNHNV, CDR2 YYDKDF (reference sequence). The CDR3 is 14 amino acids. The V gene lost 1 base and the J gene lost 3 bases, with 7 bases spanning the gap. DNA of the CDR3: TGTGCCACCAGCAGAGGACAGCCCAATCAGCCCCAGCATTTT. It is translated as CATSRGQPNQPQHF.

This clone came up once. The rearrangement uses TRBV5-5 and TRBJ1-2, with 7 nucleotides matching TRBD1. Germline values: CDR1 SGHKS, CDR2 YYEKEE (reference sequence). Unmatched junction bases numbered 8, after V lost 1 base and J lost 8 bases. The CDR3 runs to 14 residues. This chain's CDR3 is CASSLTGVGDGYTF. The CDR3 DNA reads as TGTGCCAGCAGCTTGACAGGGGTGGGAGACGGCTACACCTTC.

This sequence joins TRBV25-1 and TRBJ1-2; D unclear. Trimming took 6 bases from V and 8 from J, leaving 19 bases between them. This CDR3 is built from 14 residues. Germline CDR1 is MGHDK and CDR2 is SYGVNS. The CDR3 bases are TGTGCCAGCAGCCCCGGGGTTCGATCTAGCGGCTACACCTTC. This sequence encodes CASSPGVRSSGYTF.

The genes are TRBV2 and TRBJ1-5, with D perhaps matching TRBD1 (6 bases). The V end was cut by 7 bases, the J end by 0 bases, with 13 bases between. Germline V gene sequence: CDR1 SNHLY, CDR2 FYNNEI. The CDR3 runs to 15 residues. In DNA, the CDR3 is TGTGCCAGCACCCCTGGACAGTTTAGCAATCAGCCCCAGCATTTT. As protein: CASTPGQFSNQPQHF. The full variable domain, rest sourced from reference TRBV2 and TRBJ1-5, is EPEVTQTPSHQVTQMGQEVILRCVPISNHLYFYWYRQILGQKVEFLVSFYNNEISEKSEIFDDQFSVERPDGSNFTLKIRSTKLEDSAMYFCASTPGQFSNQPQHFGDGTRLSIL.

The chain recombines TRBV6-1 with TRBJ1-6; D is undetermined. The CDR3 is 15 amino acids. Germline CDR1 is MNHNS and CDR2 is SASEGT. V was pared by 2 bases and J by 5 bases, with 10 bases between. The DNA of the CDR3 is TGTGCCAGCAGTGAATTGAACAGTGATAATTCACCCCTCCACTTT. Protein product: CASSELNSDNSPLHF.

The table lists this clone with a count of one. The J gene is TRBJ2-7, the V gene TRBV28, with D possibly being TRBD1 (6 bases). Germline V CDR1 and CDR2: MDHEN, SYDVKM. With 6 bases removed from V and 4 bases from J, the gap between germline ends came to 10 bases. The CDR3 length is 12 residues. The CDR3 sequence is CASRGQIYEQYF. CDR3 coding DNA: TGTGCCAGCAGGGGACAAATTTACGAGCAGTACTTC.

This sequence joins TRBV5-8 and TRBJ1-1; D possibly corresponds to TRBD1 (5 bases). Per the germline V gene, CDR1 is SGHTS and CDR2 is YDEGEE. CDR3 length equals 15 residues. V dropped 1 base and J dropped 5 bases, with 15 bases sitting between them. The CDR3 DNA is TGTGCCAGCAGCTTGCGCTTAGGGGTGGGGACTGAAGCTTTCTTT. Protein product: CASSLRLGVGTEAFF.

The chain links TRBV4-1 to TRBJ1-4, with 9 bases identical to TRBD1. The CDR3 totals 14 residues. V was clipped by 5 bases and J by 6 bases; unmatched bases: 4. Germline V lookup: CDR1 MGHRA, CDR2 YSYEKL. The CDR3 DNA reads TGCGCCAGCAGCTCGGGGACAGGGTATGAAAAACTGTTTTTT. It is translated as CASSSGTGYEKLFF.

This clone was recorded a few times. This rearrangement joins TRBV7-6 to TRBJ1-3; D ambiguous. Germline V gives CDR1 SGHVS, CDR2 FNYEAQ. Trimming pared 2 bases from V and 4 bases from J, leaving 12 bases between. The CDR3 has 15 residues. The CDR3 DNA is TGTGCCAGCAGCTTAAGTATAGATTCCGGAAACACCATATATTTT. It specifies CASSLSIDSGNTIYF.

J is TRBJ2-7 and V is TRBV6-6; 12 bases map to TRBD2. Germline trimming cut 6 bases from V and 7 bases from J; bases unmatched to any gene: 10. The CDR3 extends over 15 amino acids. Germline-derived CDR1 and CDR2 are MNHNY and SVGAGI (reference sequence). CDR3 amino acids: CASRELAGGPGEQYF. The CDR3 bases are TGTGCCAGCAGAGAACTAGCGGGGGGCCCGGGGGAGCAGTACTTC.

This sequence joins TRBV3-1 (or the pseudogene TRBV3-2) and TRBJ2-1, with D perhaps matching TRBD1 (5 bases). Trimming cost V 0 bases and J 8 bases, with 11 bases left between them. Germline V gives CDR1 LGHDT, CDR2 YNNKEL (reference sequence). CDR3 length: 14 residues. The CDR3 reads CASSQDWGRDEQFF. DNA of the CDR3: TGTGCCAGCAGCCAAGATTGGGGCCGGGATGAGCAGTTCTTC.

The genes are TRBV24-1 and TRBJ1-1; a possible D gene is TRBD1 (5 bases). The CDR3 contains 14 residues. The germline CDR1 and CDR2 sequences are KGHDR and SFDVKD. V shed 5 bases and J shed 3 bases, with 12 bases lying between them. Here the CDR3 DNA reads TGTGCCACCAGTGGGCCGGGGGGGGACACTGAAGCTTTCTTT. It specifies CATSGPGGDTEAFF.

The J gene is TRBJ1-5, the V gene TRBV7-8, with a tentative D call TRBD1 (6 bases). V gave up 1 base and J gave up 9 bases, with 13 bases separating them. Germline loops: CDR1 SGHVS, CDR2 FQNEAQ. The CDR3 contains 14 residues. The CDR3 spells CASSLERGIGPQHF. The CDR3 DNA is TGTGCCAGCAGCTTAGAAAGGGGGATCGGGCCCCAGCATTTT. Full variable domain (missing parts from reference TRBV7-8 and TRBJ1-5): GAGVSQSPRYKVAKRGQDVALRCDPISGHVSLFWYQQALGQGPEFLTYFQNEAQLDKSGLPSDRFFAERPEGSVSTLKIQRTQQEDSAVYLCASSLERGIGPQHFGDGTRLSIL.

This sequence joins TRBV5-8 and TRBJ2-3; a weak D match, TRBD1 (5 bases). The germline gives CDR1 SGHTS, CDR2 YDEGEE. V was pared by 0 bases and J by 6 bases, with 8 bases between. The CDR3 spans 13 residues. The CDR3 coding sequence is TGTGCCAGCAGCTTGGGACAGAAGGATACGCAGTATTTT. The encoded protein is CASSLGQKDTQYF.

The sample holds one count of this clone. The chain carries TRBV7-9 and TRBJ1-2, with 7 bases aligning to TRBD1. Per the germline V gene, CDR1 is SEHNR and CDR2 is FQNEAQ (reference sequence). Unmatched junction bases numbered 6, after V lost 4 bases and J lost 7 bases. The CDR3 is made up of 13 amino acids. CDR3 bases: TGTGCCAGCAGCTCCACAGGGGTGCCTGGCTACACCTTC. This codes for CASSSTGVPGYTF.

This chain links TRBV9 with TRBJ2-5, with 7 bases aligning to TRBD1. V dropped 3 bases and J dropped 3; count of bases not matched to a gene: 2. Germline V lookup: CDR1 SGDLS, CDR2 YYNGEE. This CDR3 has 13 residues. The DNA of the CDR3 is TGTGCCAGCAGCGCTGACAGGGAAGAGACCCAGTACTTC. It translates to CASSADREETQYF.

J is TRBJ1-2 and V is TRBV11-3; TRBD1 is a possible D gene (5 bases). This CDR3 spans 20 amino acids. Germline-derived CDR1 and CDR2 are SGHNT and YENEEA. Trimming shortened V by 0 bases and J by 6 bases, and 29 bases separated the two germline ends. As DNA, the CDR3 is TGTGCCAGCAGCTTAGATGATCCGGCGGGGGGAACGCTAAACCTTCATGGCTACACCTTC. It specifies CASSLDDPAGGTLNLHGYTF.

The CDR3 DNA sequence: TGTGCCAGTAGTATATCCCCGACACCTGGAAACACCATATATTTT. Its translation is CASSISPTPGNTIYF. The rearrangement uses TRBV19 and TRBJ1-3, with no clear D. The CDR3 sequence is 15 residues long. Germline assignment: CDR1 LNHDA and CDR2 SQIVND (reference sequence). V was shortened by 2 bases and J by 2 bases, with 10 bases between the two germline ends.

The rearrangement uses TRBV5-1 and TRBJ1-1, with TRBD1 matching 11 bases. CDR1 is SGHRS and CDR2 is YFSETQ in the germline V gene. The CDR3 is 17 residues long. J was trimmed by 0 bases and V by 2 bases; bases with no gene match: 6. The CDR3 region has the DNA TGCGCCAGCAGCTTAGGACAGGGGGCCCTCCTGAACACTGAAGCTTTCTTT. Translation gives CASSLGQGALLNTEAFF.

The chain carries TRBV28 and TRBJ2-2, with TRBD1 identical over 11 bases. After removal of 9 bases from V and 6 bases from J, the junction contained 6 bases not matched to a gene. The germline V gene encodes CDR1 MDHEN and CDR2 SYDVKM. CDR3 size: 14 residues. This chain's CDR3 is CASTGTGGAGELFF. In DNA, the CDR3 is TGTGCCAGTACCGGGACAGGGGGGGCCGGGGAGCTGTTTTTT. Looking up the rest from reference TRBV28 and TRBJ2-2 gives the full variable domain: DVKVTQSSRYLVKRTGEKVFLECVQDMDHENMFWYRQDPGLGLRLIYFSYDVKMKEKGDIPEGYSVSREKKERFSLILESASTNQTSMYLCASTGTGGAGELFFGEGSRLTVL.

This chain joins TRBV28 and TRBJ1-2; D is perhaps TRBD1 (6 bases). V lost 5 bases and J 3 bases, leaving 13 bases between the germline ends. Germline lookup yields CDR1 MDHEN and CDR2 SYDVKM. CDR3 length equals 14 residues. CDR3 amino acids: CASSRGRGDYGYTF. The DNA for the CDR3 is TGTGCCAGCAGTCGAGGCAGGGGTGACTATGGCTACACCTTC.

The genes are TRBV11-2 and TRBJ1-2; TRBD1 agrees at 8 bases. V gave up 1 base and J gave up 7 bases; unmatched junction bases: 11. Germline-derived CDR1 and CDR2 are SGHAT and FQNNGV. This CDR3 contains 16 residues. DNA of the CDR3: TGTGCCAGCAGCTTAGGACCTTACGGGACAGGTTCTGGCTACACCTTC. It is translated as CASSLGPYGTGSGYTF.